Detailed here is one T cell receptor (beta chain). Antigen: not known. The library came from three nested PCR rounds adapted from ARM-PCR protocols. Each CDR3 protein gets one entry after TCRdb re-called the multiplex PCR reads with MiXCR. Among around 210,000 distinct CDR3 sequences listed, around 70% were seen once. No cell sorting was done before RNA was extracted from the tissue. Newly diagnosed lung cancer patients had thoracic surgery in China, August–late 2014, without prior chemotherapy. Looked up from germline, CDR1 is MNHEY and CDR2 is SVGEGT. The V end lost 8 bases, the J end lost 2 bases, and 21 bases lay between the germline ends. The CDR3 runs 16 residues. The entry originates in a study of tumor and adjacent non-tumor tissue in lung cancer. Study-wide findings and caveats: Top 100 clones took a larger repertoire share in normal lung.

The rearrangement uses TRBV6-2 or TRBV6-3 and TRBJ2-5; no firm D call. The sample consisted of lung tumor tissue. This TCR was recovered from a man between 60 and 70 years old with non-small cell lung cancer. CDR3: CASCFPGWAGQETQYF. CDR3 bases: TGTGCCAGCTGCTTCCCTGGGTGGGCAGGACAAGAGACCCAGTACTTC.